This TCR beta chain was found in a study of blood T cells in healthy people across ages. Study-wide findings and caveats: Fewer expanded clones and more diversity marked long-lived versus aged donors.

Using a J-beta primer mix together with a sample-barcoded 5' primer, a second PCR was run for roughly 6 to 11 cycles. TCRdb re-analysed the 5' RACE reads in MiXCR, keeping a single row per CDR3 protein. The table includes about 940,000 distinct CDR3 sequences, roughly 48% detected once. Each donor had roughly 10 milliliters of peripheral blood drawn. This clonotype was detected a few times. As yet, its antigen is unknown. V was cut by 0 bases and J by 5 bases, with 13 bases left in between. CDR3 length: 15 residues. Germline V CDR1 and CDR2: LGHNA, YSLEER. V and J are TRBV4-3 and TRBJ2-5; a weak D match, TRBD2 (5 bases). This receptor was taken from a young man in good health. Specimen: blood. Here the CDR3 reads CASSQDRRGRETQYF. CDR3 sequence (DNA): TGCGCCAGCAGCCAAGATCGACGGGGTCGGGAGACCCAGTACTTC.